The 26 T cell receptor beta chains listed next were all sequenced from one sample in a study of OX40 agonist ivuxolimab in advanced cancers. The repertoire was sequenced with immunoSEQ multiplex PCR; TCRdb's copy has only in-frame clones and lacks some. The table lists about 37,000 clones, approximately 90% of them singletons. The input for sequencing was CD4+ or CD8+ T cells sorted from blood, taken in a trial of the OX40 agonist ivuxolimab. The receptors shown here come from an adult with an advanced solid tumor such as melanoma, head and neck, liver or kidney cancer.

The rearrangement links TRBV10-3 to TRBJ2-2; TRBD1 matches 9 bases. The CDR3 is 18 residues long. With V trimmed by 8 bases and J by 0 bases, 13 bases remained unmatched. Germline V gives CDR1 ENHRY, CDR2 SYGVKD. This CDR3 reads CAIGSSGTGLANTGELFF. As DNA, the CDR3 is TGTGCCATCGGGTCCTCCGGGACAGGGCTTGCGAACACCGGGGAGCTGTTTTTT.

The rearrangement uses TRBV7-9 and TRBJ2-5; D not resolved. Germline lookup yields CDR1 SEHNR and CDR2 FQNEAQ (reference sequence). With 3 bases removed from V and 2 bases from J, the gap between germline ends came to 13 bases. This CDR3 has 15 residues. CDR3 protein: CASSFSQAPQETQYF. CDR3 nucleotide sequence: TGTGCCAGCAGCTTTTCCCAGGCTCCACAAGAGACCCAGTACTTC.

This chain links TRBV25-1 with TRBJ2-1; D is undetermined. The CDR3 consists of 13 residues. V lost 8 bases to trimming and J lost 3 bases, with 11 bases between them. Germline V lookup: CDR1 MGHDK, CDR2 SYGVNS. The chain's CDR3 is CASDGPDYNEQFF. CDR3 coding DNA: TGTGCCAGCGACGGACCAGACTACAATGAGCAGTTCTTC.

The chain's CDR3 is CSAETSGRAREQYF. In DNA, the CDR3 is TGCAGCGCTGAGACTAGCGGGAGGGCCCGAGAGCAGTACTTC. The genes are TRBV29-1 and TRBJ2-7; 14 nucleotides line up with TRBD2. The germline gives CDR1 SQVTM, CDR2 ANQGSEA. The CDR3 has 14 residues. V shed 7 bases and J 7 bases; nucleotides not matched to a gene: 9.

The chain carries TRBV7-9 and TRBJ2-5; TRBD1 might be the D (6 bases). CDR1 and CDR2 from the germline V gene are SEHNR and FQNEAQ (reference sequence). Trimming took off 5 bases at V and 1 base at J, with 20 bases between the two ends. The CDR3 length is 17 residues. The CDR3 spells CASSEGQADGAQETQYF. CDR3 in DNA: TGTGCCAGCAGCGAGGGACAAGCCGATGGGGCCCAAGAGACCCAGTACTTC.

The CDR3 is CASSQDSSGRNEQFF. CDR3 DNA: TGTGCCAGCAGCCAAGATAGTAGCGGGAGAAATGAGCAGTTCTTC. The genes are TRBV14 and TRBJ2-1; 9 bases agree with TRBD2. J gave up 7 bases and V 0 bases, and 4 bases lay outside the gene matches. Germline CDR1 is SGHDN and CDR2 is FVKESK. The CDR3 is 15 residues long.

The CDR3 loop reads CASSQERSGSRYEQYF. The CDR3 bases are TGCGCCAGCAGCCAAGAGAGGAGCGGGAGTAGGTACGAGCAGTACTTC. The chain is built from TRBV4-3 and TRBJ2-7; TRBD2 matches 8 bases. This CDR3 contains 16 residues. V was pared by 0 bases and J by 4 bases, with 8 bases of the junction left unmatched. Germline V gene sequence: CDR1 LGHNA, CDR2 YSLEER.

This clone was picked up one time. The CDR3 DNA reads as TGTGCCAGTAGTATAGTGCACAGGGGTCCCACTGAAGCTTTCTTT. Its translation: CASSIVHRGPTEAFF. This chain uses TRBV19 with TRBJ1-1; TRBD1 agrees at 7 bases. The CDR3 has 15 residues. V was clipped by 1 base and J by 4 bases; unmatched bases: 6. CDR1 and CDR2 (germline): LNHDA, SQIVND (reference sequence).

The chain has TRBV18 and TRBJ2-7, with TRBD1 as a possible D gene (6 bases). Germline V gene lookup returns CDR1 KGHSH and CDR2 LQKENI. The CDR3 contains 14 residues. The V gene lost 2 bases and the J gene lost 4 bases, with 12 bases spanning the gap. DNA for the CDR3: TGTGCCAGCTCACCAGGGCAGGGGTTTTACGAGCAGTACTTC. The encoded protein is CASSPGQGFYEQYF.

J is TRBJ1-3 and V is TRBV9; D ambiguous. The CDR3 extends over 15 amino acids. Germline assignment: CDR1 SGDLS and CDR2 YYNGEE. The germline V and J ends were trimmed by 4 bases and 0 bases, with 11 bases remaining between them. The CDR3 coding sequence is TGTGCCAGCAGCCCTGCGGCAGGCTCTGGAAACACCATATATTTT. Its translation: CASSPAAGSGNTIYF.

V is TRBV28 and J is TRBJ2-7; 8 bases map to TRBD1. Trimming removed 6 bases from V and 4 bases from J; junction bases left unmatched: 11. The CDR3 is 15 amino acids. In germline, CDR1 is MDHEN, CDR2 SYDVKM. CDR3 coding DNA: TGTGCCAGCAGGGGAGTTATAGGACAGGGTTACGAGCAGTACTTC. This translates into CASRGVIGQGYEQYF.

The CDR3 region has the DNA TGTGCCAGCAGTTTATTGGGACAGATGAACACTGAAGCTTTCTTT. Its translation is CASSLLGQMNTEAFF. The genes are TRBV28 and TRBJ1-1, with 7 nucleotides matching TRBD1. Losses at the gene ends were 1 base for V and 0 bases for J; bases not matched to a gene: 2. The CDR3 length is 15 residues. Germline V gene sequence: CDR1 MDHEN, CDR2 SYDVKM.

The CDR3 is CASRPGTGTQPQHF. In nucleotides, the CDR3 is TGTGCCAGCAGGCCCGGGACAGGGACGCAGCCCCAGCATTTT. The chain joins TRBV6-5 to TRBJ1-5, with TRBD1 identical over 9 bases. Trimming at V came to 6 bases and at J to 7 bases, leaving 7 bases not matched to a gene. The germline V gene has CDR1 MNHEY and CDR2 SVGAGI. This CDR3 has 14 amino acids.

The chain joins TRBV5-5 to TRBJ2-5; no clear D. V lost 5 bases and J 3 bases, leaving 5 bases between the germline ends. This CDR3 has 11 amino acids. Germline values: CDR1 SGHKS, CDR2 YYEKEE (reference sequence). The CDR3 sequence: CASRRKETQYF. CDR3 coding DNA: TGTGCCAGCAGGCGTAAAGAGACCCAGTACTTC.

This clone has just one count. The chain has TRBV7-2 and TRBJ2-3; 7 nucleotides match TRBD1. CDR3 size: 14 residues. V gave up 5 bases and J gave up 3 bases; unmatched junction bases: 5. Germline V gene data show CDR1 as SGHTA and CDR2 as FQGNSA. The CDR3 coding sequence is TGTGCCAGCAGCACCACGACAGGGACAGATACGCAGTATTTT. Amino acids: CASSTTTGTDTQYF.

The chain employs TRBV11-2 and TRBJ2-5; D gene uncertain. This CDR3 has 12 residues. V dropped 2 bases and J dropped 1 base, with 2 bases sitting between them. Germline V gene data show CDR1 as SGHAT and CDR2 as FQNNGV. The CDR3 nucleotides read TGTGCCAGCAGCTTATTCCAAGAGACCCAGTACTTC. Residues: CASSLFQETQYF.

CDR3 DNA: TGTGCCACCCCCCCTTGGGGTAGCAGCGGGGAGCTGTTTTTT. Translated, it gives CATPPWGSSGELFF. The chain links TRBV6-1 to TRBJ2-2; D uncertain. The CDR3 contains 14 residues. Per the germline V gene, CDR1 is MNHNS and CDR2 is SASEGT. V shed 10 bases and J shed 7 bases, with 19 bases lying between them.

By sample share, this clone is medium-sized. The chain carries TRBV28 and TRBJ2-7, with 7 bases identical to TRBD1. The CDR3 spans 14 residues. J was trimmed by 3 bases and V by 10 bases; bases with no gene match: 12. From germline, CDR1 is MDHEN and CDR2 SYDVKM. As DNA, the CDR3 is TGTGCCATCAGCAGTACCTACAGGGGCTACGAGCAGTACTTC. Translated, it gives CAISSTYRGYEQYF.

The chain employs TRBV7-6 and TRBJ2-7; D is tentatively TRBD1 or TRBD2 (7 bases each). V was clipped by 1 base and J by 2 bases, with 15 bases between them. The CDR3 totals 16 residues. From germline, CDR1 is SGHVS and CDR2 FNYEAQ. The CDR3 reads CASSLVRGGSAYEQYF. The CDR3 bases are TGTGCCAGCAGCTTAGTCAGGGGGGGCTCAGCCTACGAGCAGTACTTC. The full variable domain, its missing parts supplied by reference TRBV7-6 and TRBJ2-7, is GAGVSQSPRYKVTKRGQDVALRCDPISGHVSLYWYRQALGQGPEFLTYFNYEAQQDKSGLPNDRFSAERPEGSISTLTIQRTEQRDSAMYRCASSLVRGGSAYEQYFGPGTRLTVT.

The chain recombines TRBV27 with TRBJ1-2; D not certain. With 6 bases removed from V and 4 bases from J, the gap between germline ends came to 12 bases. This CDR3 comprises 13 residues. The V gene's germline CDR1 is MNHEY and CDR2 SMNVEV (reference sequence). Here the CDR3 reads CASSHSEGYGYTF. The CDR3 DNA reads TGTGCCAGCAGCCACAGCGAAGGCTATGGCTACACCTTC.

The chain employs TRBV5-6 and TRBJ2-7, with unresolved D. Germline assignment: CDR1 SGHDT and CDR2 YYEEEE. The CDR3 length is 11 residues. V dropped 3 bases and J dropped 4 bases, with 5 bases sitting between them. The CDR3 nucleotides are TGTGCCAGCAGCTCCACTTACGAGCAGTACTTC. It codes for CASSSTYEQYF.

The V gene is TRBV7-6, the J gene TRBJ2-3; the D gene is possibly TRBD2 (6 bases). Germline CDR1 and CDR2: SGHVS and FNYEAQ. This CDR3 is 12 amino acids long. Trimming stripped 6 bases from V and 5 bases from J, with 9 bases between. The CDR3 DNA reads as TGTGCCAGCAGTCAGGGAGGAGATACGCAGTATTTT. It translates to CASSQGGDTQYF.

CDR3 DNA sequence: TGTGCCAGCAGCTTCAAGACCCCCTCAATGGGACGAGAAGAGACCCAGTACTTC. This gives the protein CASSFKTPSMGREETQYF. The J gene is TRBJ2-5, the V gene TRBV11-1; D might be TRBD1 or TRBD2, each matching 5 bases. Trimming took 3 bases from V and 3 from J, leaving 23 bases between them. This CDR3 has 18 amino acids. Germline V gives CDR1 SGHAT, CDR2 FQDESV (reference sequence). The full variable domain, rest sourced from reference TRBV11-1 and TRBJ2-5, is EAEVAQSPRYKITEKSQAVAFWCDPISGHATLYWYRQILGQGPELLVQFQDESVVDDSQLPKDRFSAERLKGVDSTLKIQPAELGDSAMYLCASSFKTPSMGREETQYFGPGTRLLVL.

J is TRBJ1-1 and V is TRBV9; a possible D gene is TRBD1 (6 bases). This CDR3 comprises 15 residues. The ends were cut back, 4 bases at V and 2 bases at J, with 15 bases in the middle. Germline assignment: CDR1 SGDLS and CDR2 YYNGEE. For the CDR3, the DNA is TGTGCCAGCAGCCTGGGGGGCGCGGGAAACACTGAAGCTTTCTTT. It codes for CASSLGGAGNTEAFF. The whole variable domain, remainder taken from reference TRBV9 and TRBJ1-1, is DSGVTQTPKHLITATGQRVTLRCSPRSGDLSVYWYQQSLDQGLQFLIQYYNGEERAKGNILERFSAQQFPDLHSELNLSSLELGDSALYFCASSLGGAGNTEAFFGQGTRLTVV.

CDR3 sequence: CAISEGVIQYNEQFF. CDR3 sequence (DNA): TGTGCCATCAGTGAGGGGGTAATCCAATACAATGAGCAGTTCTTC. The chain recombines TRBV10-3 with TRBJ2-1, with D hard to call. With 2 bases removed from V and 4 bases from J, the gap between germline ends came to 12 bases. Germline lookup yields CDR1 ENHRY and CDR2 SYGVKD. The CDR3 has 15 residues.

The chain joins TRBV7-9 to TRBJ1-4; 9 bases fit TRBD1. The CDR3 runs 14 residues. The germline CDR1 and CDR2 sequences are SEHNR and FQNEAQ (reference sequence). V shed 4 bases and J 8 bases; nucleotides not matched to a gene: 5. The CDR3 spells CASSWDRVLEKLFF. Here the CDR3 DNA reads TGTGCCAGCAGCTGGGACAGGGTATTGGAAAAACTGTTTTTT. The variable domain in full, completed from reference TRBV7-9 and TRBJ1-4, reads DTGVSQNPRHKITKRGQNVTFRCDPISEHNRLYWYRQTLGQGPEFLTYFQNEAQLEKSRLLSDRFSAERPKGSFSTLEIQRTEQGDSAMYLCASSWDRVLEKLFFGSGTQLSVL.